This T cell receptor beta chain was sequenced for a study of blood T cell repertoires in COVID-19. Study-wide background: Specimens from acute and convalescent COVID-19 originated in the United States, Italy and Spain. PBMCs, B-cell-depleted T cells, or T cells were the source of the cDNA or gDNA that made up the material.

Authors' processing steps: Amplification from reference gene primers served as the basis for estimated nucleated cell counts. The repertoire was sequenced with immunoSEQ multiplex PCR; TCRdb's copy has only in-frame clones and lacks some. The DNA was the basis for D and trimming; V, J and clone size are from that table. This table has some 110,000 clones, around 70% appearing once. CDR1 and CDR2 (germline): LNHDA, SQIVND (reference sequence). J lost 7 bases, V lost 7 bases, and 8 bases had no gene match. CDR3 length equals 14 residues. Followed longitudinally, the Seattle patients had been enrolled during active infection.

Sequencing used peripheral blood. The chain carries TRBV19 and TRBJ2-3, with 10 bases identical to TRBD1. The receptor's source is a man older than 75 with COVID-19, enrolled during active disease. In DNA, the CDR3 is TGTGCCAGTACCCGGGGACAGGGGTCTTATACGCAGTATTTT. It yields the protein CASTRGQGSYTQYF.